These 26 T cell receptor beta chains originate from one sample sequenced in a study of T cell responses to AZD1222 COVID-19 vaccine. Here immunoSEQ multiplex PCR was the method, and the copy in TCRdb shows in-frame clones only, minus some. In the table there are about 100,000 clones, about 89% of which are singletons. The input for sequencing was peripheral blood, taken on day 0 of MenACWY control vaccination. The receptor set was obtained from an adult in good health.

The chain is built from TRBV10-1 and TRBJ2-2; 16 positions agree with TRBD2. V dropped 3 bases and J dropped 2; count of bases not matched to a gene: 3. The CDR3 consists of 18 residues. The germline gives CDR1 WNHNN, CDR2 SYGVQD (reference sequence). CDR3 nucleotide sequence: TGCGCCAGCAGTGATGGGACTAGCGGGGGGGCCAACACCGGGGAGCTGTTTTTT. Encoded protein: CASSDGTSGGANTGELFF.

This clone has more than one count but fewer than ten. The chain employs TRBV11-2 and TRBJ2-3; D not certain. Germline V gene sequence: CDR1 SGHAT, CDR2 FQNNGV. The germline V and J ends were trimmed by 2 bases and 1 base, with 4 bases remaining between them. This CDR3 has 13 residues. The CDR3 DNA sequence: TGTGCCAGCAGCTTAAGAGGCACAGATACGCAGTATTTT. Translating gives CASSLRGTDTQYF.

The J gene is TRBJ2-3, the V gene TRBV6-5, with 7 bases fitting TRBD2. The CDR3 consists of 14 residues. Germline-derived CDR1 and CDR2 are MNHEY and SVGAGI. Losses at the gene ends were 6 bases for V and 4 bases for J; bases not matched to a gene: 7. The CDR3 loop is CASSPTLASDTQYF. The CDR3 DNA follows: TGTGCCAGCAGCCCAACACTAGCGTCAGATACGCAGTATTTT.

The rearrangement links TRBV2 to TRBJ2-2; 9 nucleotides agree with TRBD2. In germline, CDR1 is SNHLY, CDR2 FYNNEI. The CDR3 contains 16 residues. Germline trimming cut 3 bases from V and 7 bases from J; bases unmatched to any gene: 9. The DNA for the CDR3 is TGTGCCAGCAGTGACGGAGCGGGAGGCTCCGGCGGGGAGCTGTTTTTT. This encodes CASSDGAGGSGGELFF.

This rearrangement joins TRBV5-8 to TRBJ1-4, with D perhaps matching TRBD1 (5 bases). This CDR3 comprises 15 residues. V shed 4 bases and J shed 6 bases, with 16 bases lying between them. Germline V lookup: CDR1 SGHTS, CDR2 YDEGEE. CDR3 residues: CASSPQLEGYEKLFF. In DNA form, the CDR3 reads TGTGCCAGCAGCCCCCAGCTGGAGGGGTATGAAAAACTGTTTTTT.

The chain has TRBV12-3 or TRBV12-4 and TRBJ1-6; no clear D gene. Deletions cut 3 bases from V and 10 bases from J, with 7 bases between. The CDR3 length is 12 residues. The DNA for the CDR3 is TGTGCCAGCAGTTTTGGTGGATCACCCCTCCACTTT. It translates to CASSFGGSPLHF.

The gene calls are TRBV2 and TRBJ1-2; 9 bases are a match to TRBD1. The CDR3 spans 14 residues. Germline V gives CDR1 SNHLY, CDR2 FYNNEI. J was trimmed by 8 bases and V by 4 bases; bases with no gene match: 8. The CDR3 sequence is CASSGDRASVGYTF. In DNA, the CDR3 is TGTGCCAGCAGTGGGGACAGGGCCTCCGTGGGCTACACCTTC.

The chain recombines TRBV11-2 with TRBJ1-3; D remains unclear. V lost 5 bases to trimming and J lost 4 bases, with 18 bases between them. The V gene's germline CDR1 is SGHAT and CDR2 FQNNGV. This CDR3 is built from 16 residues. CDR3 region: CASSAQAIVRGNTIYF. CDR3 in DNA: TGTGCCAGCAGCGCCCAAGCCATAGTCCGGGGAAACACCATATATTTT.

V gene TRBV19 combines with J gene TRBJ2-2; 7 bases line up with TRBD2. The CDR3 is 14 amino acids. Germline V gives CDR1 LNHDA, CDR2 SQIVND (reference sequence). The trim removed 6 bases at V and 4 bases at J, leaving 5 bases unmatched. CDR3 loop: CASRASGITGELFF. The CDR3 DNA follows: TGTGCCAGTAGAGCTAGCGGCATCACCGGGGAGCTGTTTTTT.

The rearrangement uses TRBV3-1 (or the pseudogene TRBV3-2) and TRBJ1-2; D might be TRBD1 (5 bases). The length of the CDR3 is 13 residues. Germline V gene lookup returns CDR1 LGHDT and CDR2 YNNKEL (reference sequence). Trimming removed 4 bases at V and 7 bases at J, with 13 bases between. This CDR3 is CASSREGYSGYTF. CDR3 DNA sequence: TGTGCCAGCAGCCGCGAGGGGTATAGTGGCTACACCTTC.

The V call is TRBV12-2, the J call TRBJ2-1; the table's D call, TRBD2, was not checked against the DNA. TRBV12-2 is shown as a pseudogene. The length of the CDR3 is 19 residues. As DNA, the CDR3 is TGTGCAAGTCGCTTAGAAGAGACTAGCGGGGGGCCTTCCTACAATGAGCAGTTCTTC. Amino acid sequence: CASRLEETSGGPSYNEQFF.

This rearrangement joins TRBV6-5 to TRBJ1-6; D unresolved. CDR1 is MNHEY and CDR2 is SVGAGI in the germline V gene. The V and J ends lost 0 bases and 9 bases respectively, with 9 bases between them. CDR3 length: 14 residues. The CDR3 region is CASSYSGVRSPLHF. In DNA form, the CDR3 reads TGTGCCAGCAGTTACTCTGGGGTGCGTTCACCCCTCCACTTT.

The rearrangement links TRBV28 to TRBJ1-6; TRBD1 might be the D (5 bases). V was clipped by 3 bases and J by 10 bases, with 25 bases between them. The CDR3 runs 18 residues. CDR1 is MDHEN and CDR2 is SYDVKM in the germline V gene. The CDR3 here is CASSFPPQRGRNLSPLHF. Here the CDR3 DNA reads TGTGCCAGCAGTTTTCCCCCCCAACGGGGGAGAAATTTGTCACCCCTCCACTTT.

The V call is TRBV9, the J call TRBJ2-1, with D uncertain. The CDR3 runs 15 residues. V lost 0 bases to trimming and J lost 2 bases, with 9 bases between them. Per the germline V gene, CDR1 is SGDLS and CDR2 is YYNGEE. DNA for the CDR3: TGTGCCAGCAGCGTAGTGGGATCCCCCTACAATGAGCAGTTCTTC. It encodes CASSVVGSPYNEQFF.

The table lists this clone with a few counts. The chain joins TRBV20-1 to TRBJ1-2; 9 bases map to TRBD1. Germline CDR1 is DFQATT and CDR2 is SNEGSKA (reference sequence). CDR3 length equals 16 residues. The trim removed 3 bases at V and 6 bases at J, leaving 14 bases unmatched. CDR3 protein: CSASLWGTGTSDGYTF. The CDR3, as DNA: TGCAGTGCTAGTCTTTGGGGGACAGGGACGTCGGATGGCTACACCTTC.

V is TRBV24-1 and J is TRBJ1-1, with 9 positions matching TRBD1. The CDR3 contains 15 residues. Germline trimming cut 2 bases from V and 10 bases from J; bases unmatched to any gene: 10. In germline, CDR1 is KGHDR, CDR2 SFDVKD. CDR3 loop: CATSDSTGGRFRAFF. CDR3 nucleotide sequence: TGTGCCACCAGTGATTCTACAGGGGGCAGATTTCGAGCTTTCTTT.

The chain has TRBV19 and TRBJ1-1, with a tentative D call TRBD1 (6 bases). This CDR3 is 17 amino acids long. Trimming removed 5 bases from V and 5 bases from J, with 24 bases in between. Germline V gives CDR1 LNHDA, CDR2 SQIVND (reference sequence). This CDR3 is CASSPLEIGGLRTEAFF. The CDR3 nucleotides read TGTGCCAGTAGTCCACTTGAGATCGGGGGGCTAAGGACTGAAGCTTTCTTT.

This clone was seen once. The chain has TRBV11-3 and TRBJ2-5; 12 nucleotides align to TRBD2. J gave up 3 bases and V 1 base, and 0 bases lay outside the gene matches. CDR3 length equals 15 residues. The germline V gene encodes CDR1 SGHNT and CDR2 YENEEA. CDR3 sequence (DNA): TGTGCCAGCAGCTTAGGACTAGCGGGAGAAGAGACCCAGTACTTC. Translating gives CASSLGLAGEETQYF.

This rearrangement joins TRBV6-2 or TRBV6-3 to TRBJ2-1; a possible D gene is TRBD2 (5 bases). CDR1 is MNHEY and CDR2 is SVGEGT in the germline V gene. Trimming pared 6 bases from V and 0 bases from J, leaving 18 bases between. The CDR3 sequence is 17 residues long. CDR3 nucleotides: TGTGCCAGCAGCCCATGGGGAGCGCCGAGCTCCTACAATGAGCAGTTCTTC. Protein: CASSPWGAPSSYNEQFF.

This clone was recorded only once. The rearrangement uses TRBV25-1 and TRBJ1-6; tentative D call: TRBD1 (5 bases). Trimming stripped 6 bases from V and 7 bases from J, with 13 bases between. CDR3 length: 14 amino acids. CDR1 and CDR2 from the germline V gene are MGHDK and SYGVNS. The CDR3: CASRDTRINSPLHF. The CDR3 DNA is TGTGCCAGCAGGGACACACGGATAAATTCACCCCTCCACTTT.

This clone was detected a few times. The genes are TRBV28 and TRBJ1-3; D unresolved. V was cut by 6 bases and J by 7 bases, with 10 bases left in between. Germline V gives CDR1 MDHEN, CDR2 SYDVKM. This CDR3 spans 12 amino acids. Here the CDR3 reads CASSTMGNTIYF. DNA of the CDR3: TGTGCCAGCAGCACCATGGGCAACACCATATATTTT.

The CDR3, as DNA: TGTGCCCCCAGGGGGACTCAAGAGACCCAGTACTTC. Encoded protein: CAPRGTQETQYF. The chain joins TRBV28 to TRBJ2-5, with D possibly TRBD1 on 7 matching bases. The germline gives CDR1 MDHEN, CDR2 SYDVKM. V lost 11 bases to trimming and J lost 2 bases, with 12 bases between them. This CDR3 is 12 amino acids long.

The count of this clone is one. The chain recombines TRBV4-3 with TRBJ1-3; D unclear. This CDR3 has 14 residues. The germline V gene encodes CDR1 LGHNA and CDR2 YSLEER. Trimming stripped 1 base from V and 2 bases from J, with 6 bases between. The CDR3 loop reads CASSQGDTGNTIYF. In nucleotides, the CDR3 is TGCGCCAGCAGCCAAGGCGACACTGGAAACACCATATATTTT.

This chain links TRBV28 with TRBJ2-5, with 10 bases fitting TRBD1. Per the germline V gene, CDR1 is MDHEN and CDR2 is SYDVKM. The CDR3 length is 15 residues. J gave up 2 bases and V 5 bases, and 5 bases lay outside the gene matches. DNA of the CDR3: TGTGCCAGCAGTGCTCGGACAGGGGGACAAGAGACCCAGTACTTC. Its translation is CASSARTGGQETQYF.

The chain has TRBV6-5 and TRBJ1-2; D remains unclear. CDR1 and CDR2 (germline): MNHEY, SVGAGI. V lost 6 bases, J lost 7 bases, and 12 bases lay in between. This CDR3 is built from 12 residues. CDR3 loop: CASRSTTGGYTF. DNA for the CDR3: TGTGCCAGCAGGTCCACAACGGGTGGCTACACCTTC.

The V gene is TRBV18, the J gene TRBJ1-2; D is uncertain. From germline, CDR1 is KGHSH and CDR2 LQKENI. V was trimmed by 2 bases and J by 7 bases, leaving 14 bases between them. The CDR3 has 14 residues. The DNA for the CDR3 is TGTGCCAGCTCACCAGATAGGGAATATTTTGGCTACACCTTC. Residues: CASSPDREYFGYTF. Full variable domain (rest looked up from reference TRBV18 and TRBJ1-2): NAGVMQNPRHLVRRRGQEARLRCSPMKGHSHVYWYRQLPEEGLKFMVYLQKENIIDESGMPKERFSAEFPKEGPSILRIQQVVRGDSAAYFCASSPDREYFGYTFGSGTRLTVV.